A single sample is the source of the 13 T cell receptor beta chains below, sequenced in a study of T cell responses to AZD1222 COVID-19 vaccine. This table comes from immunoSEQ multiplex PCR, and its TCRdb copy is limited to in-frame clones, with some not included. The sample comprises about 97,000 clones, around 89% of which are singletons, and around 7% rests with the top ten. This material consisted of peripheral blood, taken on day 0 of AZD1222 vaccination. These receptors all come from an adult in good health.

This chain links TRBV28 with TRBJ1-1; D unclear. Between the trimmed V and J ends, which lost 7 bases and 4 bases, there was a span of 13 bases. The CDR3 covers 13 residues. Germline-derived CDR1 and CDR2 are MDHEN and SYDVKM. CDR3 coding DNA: TGTGCCAGCATCGGCCAGCCGGGCACTGAAGCTTTCTTT. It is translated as CASIGQPGTEAFF.

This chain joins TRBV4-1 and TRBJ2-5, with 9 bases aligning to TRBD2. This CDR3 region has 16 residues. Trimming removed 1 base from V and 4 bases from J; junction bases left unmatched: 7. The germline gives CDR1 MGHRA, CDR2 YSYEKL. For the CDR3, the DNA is TGCGCCAGCAGCCAAGTTCTTGGCGGGGGGGGAGAGACCCAGTACTTC. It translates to CASSQVLGGGGETQYF.

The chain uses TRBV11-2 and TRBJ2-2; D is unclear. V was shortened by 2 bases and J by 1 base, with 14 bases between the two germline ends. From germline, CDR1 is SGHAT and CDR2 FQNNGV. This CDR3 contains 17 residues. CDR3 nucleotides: TGTGCCAGCAGCTTAATTATGGTGCGGATGAACACCGGGGAGCTGTTTTTT. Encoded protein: CASSLIMVRMNTGELFF.

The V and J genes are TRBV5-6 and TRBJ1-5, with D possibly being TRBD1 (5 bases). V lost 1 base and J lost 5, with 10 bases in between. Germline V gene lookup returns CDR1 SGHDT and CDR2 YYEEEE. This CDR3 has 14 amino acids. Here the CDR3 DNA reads TGTGCCAGCAGCTTGTTTCAGGGTGATCAGCCCCAGCATTTT. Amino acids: CASSLFQGDQPQHF.

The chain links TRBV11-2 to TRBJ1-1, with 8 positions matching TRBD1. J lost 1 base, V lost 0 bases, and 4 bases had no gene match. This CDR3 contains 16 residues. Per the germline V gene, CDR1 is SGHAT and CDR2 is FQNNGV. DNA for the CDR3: TGTGCCAGCAGCTTAGATCCGGGACAGGCGAACACTGAAGCTTTCTTT. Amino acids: CASSLDPGQANTEAFF.

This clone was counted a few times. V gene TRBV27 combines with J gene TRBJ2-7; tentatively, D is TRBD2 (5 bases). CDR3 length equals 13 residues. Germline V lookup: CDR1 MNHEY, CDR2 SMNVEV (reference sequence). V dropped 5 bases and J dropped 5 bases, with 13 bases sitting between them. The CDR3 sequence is CASSVEGRNEQYF. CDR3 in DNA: TGTGCCAGCAGTGTTGAGGGCAGGAACGAGCAGTACTTC.

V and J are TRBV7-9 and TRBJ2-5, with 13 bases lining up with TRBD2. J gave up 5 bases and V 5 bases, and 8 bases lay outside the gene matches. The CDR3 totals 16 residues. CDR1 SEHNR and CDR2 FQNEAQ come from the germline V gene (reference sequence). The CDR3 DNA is TGTGCCAGCAGCCGCGGACTAGCGGGAGTCTCTGAGACCCAGTACTTC. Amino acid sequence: CASSRGLAGVSETQYF.

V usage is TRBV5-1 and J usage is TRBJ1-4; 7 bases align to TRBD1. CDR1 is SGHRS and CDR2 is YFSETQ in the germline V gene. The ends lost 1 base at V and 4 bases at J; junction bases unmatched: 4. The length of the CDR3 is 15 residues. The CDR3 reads CASSLMGTDNEKLFF. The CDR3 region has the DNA TGCGCCAGCAGCTTGATGGGGACAGATAATGAAAAACTGTTTTTT.

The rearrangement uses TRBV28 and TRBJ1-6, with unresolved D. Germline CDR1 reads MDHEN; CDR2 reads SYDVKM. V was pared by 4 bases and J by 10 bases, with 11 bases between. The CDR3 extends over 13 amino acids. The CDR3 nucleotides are TGTGCCAGCAGTTCGACGGCAAGGTCACCCCTCCACTTT. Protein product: CASSSTARSPLHF.

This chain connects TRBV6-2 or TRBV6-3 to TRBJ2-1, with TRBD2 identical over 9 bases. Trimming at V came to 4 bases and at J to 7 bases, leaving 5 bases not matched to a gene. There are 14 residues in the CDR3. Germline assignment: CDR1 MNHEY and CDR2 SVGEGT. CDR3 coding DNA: TGTGCCAGCAGTTCCCGCGGGAGGGGAAATGAGCAGTTCTTC. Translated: CASSSRGRGNEQFF.

CDR3 DNA sequence: TGTGCCAGCAGCCGCCAGGGGAACACCGGGGAGCTGTTTTTT. Amino acid sequence: CASSRQGNTGELFF. The chain links TRBV6-5 to TRBJ2-2; weak D call: TRBD1 (5 bases). V was shortened by 6 bases and J by 1 base, with 9 bases between the two germline ends. CDR3 size: 14 residues. The germline V gene encodes CDR1 MNHEY and CDR2 SVGAGI.

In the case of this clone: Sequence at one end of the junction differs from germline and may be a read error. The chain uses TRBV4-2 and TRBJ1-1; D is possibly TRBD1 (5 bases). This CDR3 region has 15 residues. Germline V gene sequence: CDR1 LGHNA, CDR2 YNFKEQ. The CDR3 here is CASSHTTGPPSKGLF. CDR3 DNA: TGTGCCAGCAGCCACACCACGGGACCTCCGAGCAAGGGGCTTTTT.

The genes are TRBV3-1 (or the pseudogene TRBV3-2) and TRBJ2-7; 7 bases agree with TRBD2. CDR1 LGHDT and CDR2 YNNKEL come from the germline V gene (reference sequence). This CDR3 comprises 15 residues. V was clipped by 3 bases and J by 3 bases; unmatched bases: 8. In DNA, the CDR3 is TGTGCCAGCAGCCAGGGTGCAAGCGGGAACTACGAGCAGTACTTC. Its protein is CASSQGASGNYEQYF.